These 8 T cell receptor beta chains share one sample of origin, sequenced in a study of identifying expanded T cells in peripheral blood. Data came from immunoSEQ multiplex PCR; TCRdb stores just in-frame clones and leaves some out. Of approximately 63,000 clones in the sample, 70% to 90% were seen once. The specimen sequenced was blood. These receptor sequences come from a person aged 18 to 70 in good health.

In this sample, this clone turned up once. The chain carries TRBV20-1 and TRBJ2-3, with D unresolved. Germline CDR1 reads DFQATT; CDR2 reads SNEGSKA (reference sequence). With 0 bases removed from V and 7 bases from J, the gap between germline ends came to 5 bases. The CDR3 extends over 11 amino acids. The CDR3 spells CSARDLHTQYF. CDR3 DNA: TGCAGTGCTAGAGATCTGCATACGCAGTATTTT.

V gene TRBV6-5 combines with J gene TRBJ2-7; D is possibly TRBD2 (5 bases). V lost 0 bases, J lost 5 bases, and 17 bases lay in between. CDR1 and CDR2 from the germline V gene are MNHEY and SVGAGI. The CDR3 consists of 16 residues. This CDR3 reads CASSYSRTGTTHEQYF. CDR3 DNA: TGTGCCAGCAGTTACTCGAGGACGGGAACCACCCACGAGCAGTACTTC.

This sequence joins TRBV4-1 and TRBJ2-3; D gene ambiguous. The CDR3 extends over 14 amino acids. The V gene lost 0 bases and the J gene lost 7 bases, with 11 bases spanning the gap. Germline CDR1 is MGHRA and CDR2 is YSYEKL. CDR3 DNA sequence: TGCGCCAGCAGCCAAGACGGTCCGGCGAATACGCAGTATTTT. This codes for CASSQDGPANTQYF.

The rearrangement links TRBV18 to TRBJ2-7; 8 bases line up with TRBD2. The junction had 2 bases not matched to a gene; V was cut back by 0 bases and J by 1 base. There are 15 residues in the CDR3. Germline V gene sequence: CDR1 KGHSH, CDR2 LQKENI. The DNA for the CDR3 is TGTGCCAGCTCACCACCTAGCGGGGATTCCTACGAGCAGTACTTC. It codes for CASSPPSGDSYEQYF.

The chain is built from TRBV11-3 and TRBJ2-3; D perhaps matches TRBD2 (6 bases). The CDR3 runs 14 residues. V was cut by 6 bases and J by 5 bases, with 15 bases left in between. Germline-derived CDR1 and CDR2 are SGHNT and YENEEA. This CDR3 reads CASSQGRDVDTQYF. CDR3 in DNA: TGTGCCAGCAGTCAAGGGCGGGACGTAGATACGCAGTATTTT.

The rearrangement joins TRBV27 to TRBJ2-5; D is uncertain. V lost 3 bases and J 4 bases, leaving 12 bases between the germline ends. The germline V gene has CDR1 MNHEY and CDR2 SMNVEV (reference sequence). The CDR3 is made up of 14 amino acids. As DNA, the CDR3 is TGTGCCAGCAGTTTTGGCATTATCGGAGAGACCCAGTACTTC. Translated, it gives CASSFGIIGETQYF.

The genes are TRBV19 and TRBJ2-3, with no clear D. There are 12 residues in the CDR3. The V end lost 3 bases, the J end lost 4 bases, and 5 bases lay between the germline ends. Germline lookup yields CDR1 LNHDA and CDR2 SQIVND (reference sequence). The CDR3 nucleotides are TGTGCCAGTAGTATGTGGGCAGATACGCAGTATTTT. Translating gives CASSMWADTQYF.

This sequence joins TRBV30 and TRBJ1-5; D ambiguous. V was pared by 0 bases and J by 3 bases, with 12 bases between. In germline, CDR1 is GTSNPN, CDR2 SVGIG (reference sequence). The CDR3 length is 15 residues. The CDR3 DNA is TGTGCCTGGAGTGTATCGTCCCGTTACAATCAGCCCCAGCATTTT. Amino acids: CAWSVSSRYNQPQHF.